Each of the 3 T cell receptor beta chains below was sequenced from the same sample in a study of molecular identifiers for immune sequencing clone quantification. Each CDR3 protein gets one entry after TCRdb re-called the PCR reads with MiXCR. The sample has 490,000 or so distinct CDR3 sequences, roughly a fifth seen once. Sequencing input: naive CD8+ T cells from blood, with Jurkat cell RNA spiked in. Subset denoted: FACS-sorted CD8+CD4-CCR7+CD45RA+ naive T cells. The receptors come from a human donor in good health. Some libraries in this study had Jurkat cell RNA spiked in.

This sequence joins TRBV9 and TRBJ1-5, with TRBD1 as a possible D gene (5 bases). Per the germline V gene, CDR1 is SGDLS and CDR2 is YYNGEE. This CDR3 comprises 14 residues. With 4 bases removed from V and 3 bases from J, the gap between germline ends came to 11 bases. The CDR3 loop reads CASSSGHYNQPQHF. The CDR3 DNA follows: TGTGCCAGCAGCTCCGGACATTACAATCAGCCCCAGCATTTT.

This clonotype was seen at least ten times. J is TRBJ2-2 and V is TRBV9, with 9 bases identical to TRBD2. Germline CDR1 is SGDLS and CDR2 is YYNGEE. Losses at the gene ends were 0 bases for V and 7 bases for J; bases not matched to a gene: 7. The CDR3 is 16 amino acids. CDR3 sequence reads: CASSVEGAGGLGELFF. The CDR3 bases are TGTGCCAGCAGCGTAGAAGGTGCGGGAGGGCTCGGGGAGCTGTTTTTT. The full variable domain, in which reference TRBV9 and TRBJ2-2 provide the parts outside the CDR3, is DSGVTQTPKHLITATGQRVTLRCSPRSGDLSVYWYQQSLDQGLQFLIQYYNGEERAKGNILERFSAQQFPDLHSELNLSSLELGDSALYFCASSVEGAGGLGELFFGEGSRLTVL.

This clonotype was observed at least ten times. The rearrangement links TRBV7-6 to TRBJ2-3; D might be TRBD2 (5 bases). Germline V gene sequence: CDR1 SGHVS, CDR2 FNYEAQ. The V end lost 3 bases, the J end lost 3 bases, and 19 bases lay between the germline ends. The CDR3 covers 17 residues. The CDR3 sequence is CASSLEAVASLTDTQYF. The CDR3 nucleotides read TGTGCCAGCAGCTTGGAAGCGGTAGCCTCTCTGACAGATACGCAGTATTTT.